This TCR beta chain was profiled in a study of T cell repertoires in ileal Crohn's disease. Across the study: Thiopurines (approximately ten) or anti-TNF agents (around 17) were given postoperatively to about half. M6 samples are neoterminal ileum biopsies from postoperative colonoscopy. The study, taken as a whole, reports: Clonal expansions were more frequent in active smokers than non-smokers at surgery. The median delay to postoperative endoscopy was 6 to 7 months.

The table came from immunoSEQ multiplex PCR; TCRdb's copy has only in-frame clones and leaves some out. The table lists roughly 5,300 clones, more than 65% of them singletons. With respect to this clone: Its antigen is unknown.

V shed 5 bases and J shed 4 bases, with 11 bases lying between them. Germline V lookup: CDR1 MRHNA, CDR2 SNTAGT. This CDR3 has 13 residues. Time point denoted: neoterminal ileum biopsy at postoperative endoscopy, about 6 months after surgery. Sample: ileal tissue. The clonotype originates from an adult with Crohn's disease. The chain uses TRBV6-4 and TRBJ2-5; no clear D gene. CDR3 region: CASSLRKGETQYF. The CDR3 DNA reads as TGTGCCAGCAGTCTCCGAAAAGGAGAGACCCAGTACTTC.